Sequencing of this T cell receptor beta chain was carried out in a study of blood T cell repertoires in COVID-19. Whole-study context: Italy, Spain and the United States were the sources of the convalescent and acute COVID-19 samples.

The method was immunoSEQ multiplex PCR; TCRdb's version includes in-frame clones alone and lacks a portion of them. This repertoire shows some 130,000 clones, approximately 84% found once; its top ten account for about 1.5%. The V end was cut by 4 bases, the J end by 7 bases, with 7 bases between. There are 12 residues in the CDR3. The germline V gene encodes CDR1 KGHDR and CDR2 SFDVKD. The receptor was derived from a man aged 55 to 70 with acute or convalescent COVID-19. Sequenced sample: peripheral blood. This sequence joins TRBV24-1 and TRBJ1-3, with D perhaps TRBD1 (5 bases). CDR3 nucleotide sequence: TGTGCCACCAGTGACCCAGGGAACACCATATATTTT. Translated: CATSDPGNTIYF.